The 24 T cell receptor beta chains below all came from one sample that was sequenced in a study of control samples from healthy donors and cancer patients. Assay used: immunoSEQ multiplex PCR; TCRdb lists only in-frame clones, some missing. The table has approximately 97,000 clones, over 85% seen once. Sequenced sample: blood. These TCRs come from a human donor in good health. The donor label of this sample is uncertain.

This chain connects TRBV21-1 to TRBJ1-1; the table's D call, TRBD1, has no DNA check behind it. TRBV21-1 is marked as a pseudogene. CDR3 size: 15 residues. This chain's CDR3 is CASSKGTGENTEAFF. The CDR3 nucleotides are TGTGCCAGCAGCAAAGGGACAGGGGAGAACACTGAAGCTTTCTTT.

As regards this clone: The sample carries other DNA sequences with the same CDR3. The V call is TRBV9, the J call TRBJ2-3; D might be TRBD1 (5 bases). Per the germline V gene, CDR1 is SGDLS and CDR2 is YYNGEE. CDR3 length: 14 residues. The germline V and J ends were trimmed by 0 bases and 4 bases, with 9 bases remaining between them. The CDR3 DNA follows: TGTGCCAGCAGCGTAGTTCCAGGGCCAGATACGCAGTATTTT. Amino acid sequence: CASSVVPGPDTQYF.

The J gene is TRBJ2-1, the V gene TRBV10-1; a possible D gene is TRBD2 (6 bases). From germline, CDR1 is WNHNN and CDR2 SYGVQD (reference sequence). V gave up 11 bases and J gave up 6 bases, with 14 bases separating them. CDR3 length: 12 amino acids. The CDR3 DNA reads TGCGCCCGCCTAGGAGGGGTCAATGAGCAGTTCTTC. Translation gives CARLGGVNEQFF.

The gene calls are TRBV2 and TRBJ2-1; no reliable D call. CDR3 length equals 16 residues. Trimming stripped 6 bases from V and 5 bases from J, with 20 bases between. Germline CDR1 SNHLY, CDR2 FYNNEI. CDR3 sequence reads: CASRIIQLSANNEQFF. Here the CDR3 DNA reads TGTGCCAGCAGGATTATACAGCTTTCCGCCAACAATGAGCAGTTCTTC.

This chain joins TRBV6-1 and TRBJ1-2; possible D gene TRBD1, 6 bases. This CDR3 region has 13 residues. V lost 3 bases to trimming and J lost 8 bases, with 13 bases between them. Germline V gives CDR1 MNHNS, CDR2 SASEGT. In DNA, the CDR3 is TGTGCCAGCAGTGATCTGCGCGGGGGCGGCTACACCTTC. It specifies CASSDLRGGGYTF.

The V and J genes are TRBV23-1 and TRBJ2-5; D possibly uses TRBD1 or TRBD2 (5 bases each). TRBV23-1 is known as an ORF, though its function is uncertain. Trimming took off 5 bases at V and 5 bases at J, with 18 bases between the two ends. This CDR3 spans 15 amino acids. The CDR3 reads CASSVIVDGAETQYF. Written as DNA, the CDR3 is TGCGCCAGCAGTGTGATAGTCGACGGGGCGGAGACCCAGTACTTC.

The chain has TRBV9 and TRBJ1-5; D remains ambiguous. In germline, CDR1 is SGDLS, CDR2 YYNGEE. Trimming removed 0 bases from V and 4 bases from J, with 5 bases in between. The CDR3 has 13 residues. DNA of the CDR3: TGTGCCAGCAGCGTAGGGTTAAATCAGCCCCAGCATTTT. Encoded protein: CASSVGLNQPQHF.

V gene TRBV11-2 combines with J gene TRBJ1-6; D might be TRBD1 (5 bases). Trimming took off 1 base at V and 7 bases at J, with 11 bases between the two ends. Germline V gene lookup returns CDR1 SGHAT and CDR2 FQNNGV. This CDR3 region has 15 residues. The CDR3 sequence: CASSLGPGYNSPLHF. In nucleotides, the CDR3 is TGTGCCAGCAGCTTAGGGCCAGGGTACAATTCACCCCTCCACTTT.

The V gene is TRBV5-1, the J gene TRBJ1-1; 7 nucleotides agree with TRBD1. This CDR3 has 16 residues. Germline CDR1 is SGHRS and CDR2 is YFSETQ. The V gene end was trimmed by 4 bases and the J gene end by 0 bases; junction bases not matched to a gene: 9. This chain's CDR3 is CASSTGGTALNTEAFF. The CDR3 region has the DNA TGCGCCAGCAGCACGGGTGGGACAGCTCTGAACACTGAAGCTTTCTTT.

The chain couples TRBV29-1 to TRBJ2-2; D ambiguous. Trimming took 5 bases from V and 2 from J, leaving 3 bases between them. The V gene's germline CDR1 is SQVTM and CDR2 ANQGSEA. This CDR3 is built from 11 residues. CDR3 nucleotide sequence: TGCAGCGTTCTAAACACCGGGGAGCTGTTTTTT. Its protein is CSVLNTGELFF.

The CDR3 nucleotides read TGTGCCAGCAGCTTGGGCCCGCAAGGGGCGAACACCGGGGAGCTGTTTTTT. Translation gives CASSLGPQGANTGELFF. The rearrangement joins TRBV5-6 to TRBJ2-2, with D possibly TRBD1 on 5 matching bases. V dropped 0 bases and J dropped 0 bases, with 12 bases sitting between them. Germline loops: CDR1 SGHDT, CDR2 YYEEEE. There are 17 residues in the CDR3. Combining the CDR3 with reference TRBV5-6 and TRBJ2-2 gives the whole variable domain DAGVTQSPTHLIKTRGQQVTLRCSPKSGHDTVSWYQQALGQGPQFIFQYYEEEERQRGNFPDRFSGHQFPNYSSELNVNALLLGDSALYLCASSLGPQGANTGELFFGEGSRLTVL.

The V and J genes are TRBV5-1 and TRBJ2-1, with 11 bases that match TRBD2. Trimming took 4 bases from V and 4 from J; bases not matched to a gene: 4. Germline V gene sequence: CDR1 SGHRS, CDR2 YFSETQ. The CDR3 is 15 amino acids. The CDR3 coding sequence is TGCGCCAGCAGCCGCACTAGCGGGGGATACAATGAGCAGTTCTTC. Translated: CASSRTSGGYNEQFF.

This chain uses TRBV24-1 with TRBJ2-5, with D possibly matching TRBD1 (6 bases). The germline V and J ends were trimmed by 4 bases and 2 bases, with 10 bases remaining between them. There are 14 residues in the CDR3. Germline V gives CDR1 KGHDR, CDR2 SFDVKD. For the CDR3, the DNA is TGTGCCACCAGTGAGACAGGACCTCAAGAGACCCAGTACTTC. It is translated as CATSETGPQETQYF.

The rearrangement uses TRBV10-3 and TRBJ1-2; the D gene is possibly TRBD1 (5 bases). The CDR3 runs to 14 residues. Looked up from germline, CDR1 is ENHRY and CDR2 is SYGVKD. V dropped 7 bases and J dropped 4 bases, with 16 bases sitting between them. The CDR3 bases are TGTGCCATCACCAACCCGGGACTAACCTATGGCTACACCTTC. Translated, it gives CAITNPGLTYGYTF.

The chain has TRBV25-1 and TRBJ1-2; no reliable D call. CDR1 and CDR2 (germline): MGHDK, SYGVNS. Trimming shortened V by 6 bases and J by 2 bases, and 10 bases separated the two germline ends. The CDR3 is 13 residues long. CDR3 in amino acids: CASSLTGNYGYTF. The CDR3 coding sequence is TGTGCCAGCAGCCTGACGGGAAACTATGGCTACACCTTC.

The chain joins TRBV19 to TRBJ2-1; D is uncertain. V dropped 3 bases and J dropped 4 bases, with 13 bases sitting between them. The germline V gene encodes CDR1 LNHDA and CDR2 SQIVND (reference sequence). This CDR3 has 15 amino acids. The CDR3 reads CASSMKAGAYNEQFF. As DNA, the CDR3 is TGTGCCAGTAGTATGAAGGCAGGAGCTTACAATGAGCAGTTCTTC.

V gene TRBV28 combines with J gene TRBJ1-5; no firm D call. The CDR3 extends over 10 amino acids. The V end lost 8 bases, the J end lost 10 bases, and 9 bases lay between the germline ends. Germline loops: CDR1 MDHEN, CDR2 SYDVKM. As DNA, the CDR3 is TGTGCCAGCGACATCAATCCCCAGCATTTT. As protein: CASDINPQHF.

CDR3 amino acids: CASSADRGRSYEQYF. The CDR3, as DNA: TGTGCCAGCAGCGCCGACAGGGGGCGATCGTACGAGCAGTACTTC. The rearrangement links TRBV11-2 to TRBJ2-7; 10 nucleotides match TRBD1. Germline CDR1 reads SGHAT; CDR2 reads FQNNGV. J was trimmed by 4 bases and V by 5 bases; bases with no gene match: 8. This CDR3 region has 15 residues.

This chain uses TRBV29-1 with TRBJ2-2; possibly TRBD1 for D (5 bases). The CDR3 loop spans 13 amino acids. In germline, CDR1 is SQVTM, CDR2 ANQGSEA. V was shortened by 6 bases and J by 5 bases, with 13 bases between the two germline ends. CDR3 DNA sequence: TGCAGCGTCCTACCCCAGGGAACCGGGGAGCTGTTTTTT. Encoded protein: CSVLPQGTGELFF.

The chain links TRBV21-1 to TRBJ2-3; no check of the table's D call, TRBD1, against the DNA was made. TRBV21-1 is labeled a pseudogene. The CDR3 extends over 18 amino acids. The CDR3, as DNA: TGTGCCAGCAGCAAAGACGGGTCGACAGGGACTAGCACAGATACGCAGTATTTT. This codes for CASSKDGSTGTSTDTQYF.

V and J are TRBV2 and TRBJ1-2; D not certain. This CDR3 region has 14 residues. Germline V gene data show CDR1 as SNHLY and CDR2 as FYNNEI. The V gene lost 3 bases and the J gene lost 2 bases, with 10 bases spanning the gap. This CDR3 is CASSDEYSNYGYTF. DNA for the CDR3: TGTGCCAGCAGTGACGAGTACAGCAACTATGGCTACACCTTC.

This clone has a handful of counts. CDR3 region: CASSAQQGSSTEAFF. For the CDR3, the DNA is TGTGCCAGCAGTGCCCAACAGGGGAGTAGCACTGAAGCTTTCTTT. The chain joins TRBV25-1 to TRBJ1-1, with TRBD1 matching 7 bases. The V and J ends lost 4 bases and 4 bases, in that order; junction bases with no gene match: 9. Germline CDR1 is MGHDK and CDR2 is SYGVNS. The length of the CDR3 is 15 residues.

The gene calls are TRBV27 and TRBJ1-1; possible D gene TRBD1, 6 bases. The V end was cut by 3 bases, the J end by 2 bases, with 16 bases between. The CDR3 runs to 16 residues. Germline-derived CDR1 and CDR2 are MNHEY and SMNVEV (reference sequence). The CDR3 here is CASSFSPTGLNTEAFF. CDR3 nucleotide sequence: TGTGCCAGCAGTTTTAGCCCCACAGGGCTCAACACTGAAGCTTTCTTT.

Concerning this clone: Different DNA sequences within this sample yield the same CDR3. The rearrangement uses TRBV6-4 and TRBJ2-3; TRBD2 aligns across 14 bases. The CDR3 is 15 residues long. Germline V CDR1 and CDR2: MRHNA, SNTAGT. J lost 4 bases, V lost 6 bases, and 3 bases had no gene match. The CDR3: CASSPTSGGADTQYF. Written as DNA, the CDR3 is TGTGCCAGCAGCCCGACTAGCGGGGGGGCAGATACGCAGTATTTT.